A single sample gave rise to the 31 T cell receptor beta chains below, sequenced in a study of blood T cell repertoires in COVID-19. Produced via immunoSEQ multiplex PCR; TCRdb's table is partial and in-frame only. The sample carries about 300,000 clones, roughly 90% recorded once. Sequenced: peripheral blood. The receptor source for this set is a woman in her twenties or thirties with COVID-19, enrolled during active disease.

This rearrangement joins TRBV5-6 to TRBJ1-2, with a possible D match to TRBD1 (6 bases). The CDR3 totals 14 residues. Trimming took off 6 bases at V and 0 bases at J, with 12 bases between the two ends. CDR1 SGHDT and CDR2 YYEEEE come from the germline V gene. This CDR3 is CASNAGASNYGYTF. The CDR3 bases are TGTGCCAGCAACGCAGGGGCTTCTAACTATGGCTACACCTTC.

This chain joins TRBV3-1 (or the pseudogene TRBV3-2) and TRBJ2-3; 7 bases match TRBD1. CDR3 length: 15 amino acids. Germline-derived CDR1 and CDR2 are LGHDT and YNNKEL (reference sequence). Trimming at V came to 3 bases and at J to 2 bases, leaving 5 bases not matched to a gene. The CDR3 loop is CASSHRTGPTDTQYF. The CDR3 DNA follows: TGTGCCAGCAGCCATAGGACAGGTCCCACAGATACGCAGTATTTT.

A single count supports this clone. The chain employs TRBV25-1 and TRBJ1-1; 8 positions agree with TRBD1. Trimming cost V 1 base and J 4 bases; bases outside gene matches: 5. From germline, CDR1 is MGHDK and CDR2 SYGVNS. The CDR3 is 15 amino acids. CDR3 protein: CASSEFNRGSTEAFF. The CDR3 region has the DNA TGTGCCAGCAGTGAATTCAACAGGGGGAGCACTGAAGCTTTCTTT.

The V call is TRBV21-1, the J call TRBJ2-1; the D call of TRBD1 is as the table states it, not checked on the DNA. TRBV21-1 is flagged as a pseudogene. The CDR3 runs 16 residues. CDR3 DNA sequence: TGTGCCAGCAGCACGCCCCGGGACAGCTATTACAATGAGCAGTTCTTC. Translation gives CASSTPRDSYYNEQFF.

V and J are TRBV18 and TRBJ2-7; possible D gene TRBD2, 6 bases. The CDR3 length is 14 residues. V lost 1 base, J lost 5 bases, and 12 bases lay in between. CDR1 KGHSH and CDR2 LQKENI come from the germline V gene. The CDR3 DNA follows: TGTGCCAGCTCACCACGTCGGGACTCGGACGAGCAGTACTTC. It specifies CASSPRRDSDEQYF.

V gene TRBV5-5 combines with J gene TRBJ1-1, with TRBD1 matching 9 bases. The CDR3 covers 15 residues. Germline V gene lookup returns CDR1 SGHKS and CDR2 YYEKEE (reference sequence). With 2 bases clipped from V and 5 bases from J, the junction kept 7 bases outside the gene matches. This CDR3 is CASSFVQGAGTEAFF. Here the CDR3 DNA reads TGTGCCAGCAGCTTTGTACAGGGGGCCGGAACTGAAGCTTTCTTT.

The genes are TRBV15 and TRBJ1-1; D may be TRBD1 (5 bases). With 1 base removed from V and 2 bases from J, the gap between germline ends came to 14 bases. Per germline, CDR1 LNHNV and CDR2 YYDKDF (reference sequence). The CDR3 spans 16 residues. In nucleotides, the CDR3 is TGTGCCACCAGCAGAGTTCATACAGGAAAAAACACTGAAGCTTTCTTT. Translated: CATSRVHTGKNTEAFF.

This chain joins TRBV28 and TRBJ2-1; 10 bases are a match to TRBD2. Per germline, CDR1 MDHEN and CDR2 SYDVKM. The CDR3 extends over 18 amino acids. The junction had 15 bases not matched to a gene; V was cut back by 3 bases and J by 7 bases. The CDR3: CASSLPPEREGPRNEQFF. The CDR3 region has the DNA TGTGCCAGCAGTTTGCCCCCTGAGCGGGAGGGCCCTCGGAATGAGCAGTTCTTC.

This clone was found once. The chain recombines TRBV2 with TRBJ1-1, with D uncertain. This CDR3 region has 14 residues. Looked up from germline, CDR1 is SNHLY and CDR2 is FYNNEI. Trimming stripped 6 bases from V and 5 bases from J, with 16 bases between. The CDR3 here is CASRKDGRGTEAFF. In DNA, the CDR3 is TGTGCCAGCAGAAAAGACGGGCGGGGTACTGAAGCTTTCTTT.

The CDR3 bases are TGTGCCAGCAGCCAGGACTACCGCACAGATACGCAGTATTTT. Amino acid sequence: CASSQDYRTDTQYF. The chain uses TRBV3-1 (or the pseudogene TRBV3-2) and TRBJ2-3; perhaps TRBD2 as D (6 bases). Trimming took 3 bases from V and 1 from J, leaving 8 bases between them. The CDR3 length is 14 residues. Germline V gene data show CDR1 as LGHDT and CDR2 as YNNKEL (reference sequence).

The CDR3 coding sequence is TGTGCCAGCAGCCCCCGTAGCGGGAGGGGCACAGATACGCAGTATTTT. Amino acid sequence: CASSPRSGRGTDTQYF. The chain links TRBV9 to TRBJ2-3; 11 nucleotides agree with TRBD2. The trim removed 4 bases at V and 1 base at J, leaving 5 bases unmatched. Germline V lookup: CDR1 SGDLS, CDR2 YYNGEE. This CDR3 is 16 amino acids long.

V gene TRBV5-6 combines with J gene TRBJ2-1, with 13 bases matching TRBD2. In germline, CDR1 is SGHDT, CDR2 YYEEEE. The CDR3 contains 16 residues. Trimming cost V 6 bases and J 4 bases; bases outside gene matches: 7. The CDR3 nucleotides are TGTGCCAGCAAGGGGACGGGACTAGCGGGATACAATGAGCAGTTCTTC. It translates to CASKGTGLAGYNEQFF.

This sequence joins TRBV4-1 and TRBJ2-1; the match to TRBD2 covers 9 bases. In germline, CDR1 is MGHRA, CDR2 YSYEKL. The CDR3 sequence is 16 residues long. V lost 0 bases, J lost 9 bases, and 9 bases stayed unmatched. CDR3 region: CASSQDRIAGDFEQFF. The CDR3 region has the DNA TGCGCCAGCAGCCAAGATAGAATAGCGGGAGATTTTGAGCAGTTCTTC.

The chain combines TRBV6-2 or TRBV6-3 with TRBJ2-7; D might be TRBD1 (6 bases). Trimming took off 0 bases at V and 2 bases at J, with 14 bases between the two ends. This CDR3 is built from 16 residues. Germline V gene data show CDR1 as MNHEY and CDR2 as SVGEGT. The CDR3 DNA sequence: TGTGCCAGCAGTTACTCGAAGGGGGTCCCGGCCTACGAGCAGTACTTC. As protein: CASSYSKGVPAYEQYF.

A note on this clone: The sample contains more than one DNA sequence encoding this CDR3. CDR3 DNA: TGCGCCAGCAGCTTGGGACAGGGGGGTTCACCCCTCCACTTT. Residues: CASSLGQGGSPLHF. The chain joins TRBV5-1 to TRBJ1-6, with 9 bases that match TRBD1. Losses at the gene ends were 0 bases for V and 9 bases for J; bases not matched to a gene: 1. Looked up from germline, CDR1 is SGHRS and CDR2 is YFSETQ. The CDR3 has 14 residues. The full variable domain, rest sourced from reference TRBV5-1 and TRBJ1-6, is KAGVTQTPRYLIKTRGQQVTLSCSPISGHRSVSWYQQTPGQGLQFLFEYFSETQRNKGNFPGRFSGRQFSNSRSEMNVSTLELGDSALYLCASSLGQGGSPLHFGNGTRLTVT.

The chain uses TRBV5-1 and TRBJ2-1; tentatively, D is TRBD2 (6 bases). This CDR3 region has 17 residues. Germline V CDR1 and CDR2: SGHRS, YFSETQ. V lost 2 bases to trimming and J lost 2 bases, with 17 bases between them. The CDR3 is CASSFAGLMRPYNEQFF. For the CDR3, the DNA is TGCGCCAGCAGCTTTGCCGGACTAATGAGGCCCTACAATGAGCAGTTCTTC.

This chain uses TRBV4-1 with TRBJ2-1; TRBD2 agrees at 11 bases. Trimming took 3 bases from V and 9 from J; bases not matched to a gene: 10. Germline CDR1 MGHRA, CDR2 YSYEKL. This CDR3 contains 16 residues. This chain's CDR3 is CASSHGTSGSVGEQFF. CDR3 DNA sequence: TGCGCCAGCAGCCACGGAACTAGCGGGAGTGTTGGTGAGCAGTTCTTC.

The chain is built from TRBV4-1 and TRBJ1-4; D ambiguous. The V end was cut by 0 bases, the J end by 4 bases, with 6 bases between. The germline CDR1 and CDR2 sequences are MGHRA and YSYEKL. The CDR3 length is 14 residues. CDR3 amino acids: CASSQDGFNEKLFF. In DNA, the CDR3 is TGCGCCAGCAGCCAAGATGGCTTTAATGAAAAACTGTTTTTT.

The chain carries TRBV7-6 and TRBJ1-4; D is unresolved. Germline-derived CDR1 and CDR2 are SGHVS and FNYEAQ. The CDR3 is made up of 15 amino acids. Trimming left V 1 base short and J 8 bases short, with 14 bases between. CDR3 region: CASSLVSGAGEKLFF. CDR3 bases: TGTGCCAGCAGCTTAGTCTCCGGTGCGGGCGAAAAACTGTTTTTT.

This rearrangement joins TRBV11-2 to TRBJ2-1, with a tentative D call TRBD1 (5 bases). The germline CDR1 and CDR2 sequences are SGHAT and FQNNGV. The CDR3 loop spans 15 amino acids. V shed 2 bases and J shed 5 bases, with 13 bases lying between them. In nucleotides, the CDR3 is TGTGCCAGCAGCTTACAGGCAGGGCGACACAATGAGCAGTTCTTC. It specifies CASSLQAGRHNEQFF.

The chain couples TRBV12-3 or TRBV12-4 to TRBJ1-1; D perhaps matches TRBD1 (5 bases). The CDR3 runs 13 residues. V lost 3 bases to trimming and J lost 5 bases, with 10 bases between them. CDR3: CASSFGGGTEAFF. The CDR3 coding sequence is TGTGCCAGCAGTTTCGGGGGTGGGACTGAAGCTTTCTTT.

The V call is TRBV21-1, the J call TRBJ1-2. TRBV21-1 is listed as a pseudogene. The CDR3 consists of 14 residues. CDR3 region: CASSKGEGIYGYTF. The CDR3 nucleotides read TGTGCCAGCAGCAAAGGCGAGGGAATCTATGGCTACACCTTC.

The genes are TRBV7-2 and TRBJ1-6; 7 bases match TRBD1. The CDR3 length is 15 residues. Germline V gene sequence: CDR1 SGHTA, CDR2 FQGNSA. J gave up 0 bases and V 4 bases, and 0 bases lay outside the gene matches. The CDR3 DNA reads as TGTGCCAGCAGCTGGGACAGCTCCTATAATTCACCCCTCCACTTT. Translation: CASSWDSSYNSPLHF.

V is TRBV7-9 and J is TRBJ2-1, with 7 nucleotides matching TRBD2. Germline V gene data show CDR1 as SEHNR and CDR2 as FQNEAQ (reference sequence). The CDR3 length is 19 residues. With V trimmed by 1 base and J by 9 bases, 21 bases remained unmatched. The CDR3 DNA reads TGTGCCAGCAGCTTAGATACTAGGGTTGGCGGGAGCGGTGTCCTTGAGCAGTTCTTC. The encoded protein is CASSLDTRVGGSGVLEQFF.

Concerning this clone itself: Possible read error: a much larger clone is one base away. The chain employs TRBV3-1 (or the pseudogene TRBV3-2) and TRBJ1-1; maybe TRBD1 (6 bases). With 5 bases removed from V and 1 base from J, the gap between germline ends came to 11 bases. This CDR3 is built from 14 residues. The germline gives CDR1 LGHDT, CDR2 YNNKEL (reference sequence). The CDR3 sequence: CASSSRTANTEAFF. The DNA for the CDR3 is TGTGCCAGCAGCTCCCGGACAGCGAACACTGAAGCTTTCTTT.

J is TRBJ1-1 and V is TRBV11-3, with D possibly matching TRBD1 (5 bases). The V gene's germline CDR1 is SGHNT and CDR2 YENEEA. This CDR3 is built from 13 residues. V was cut by 1 base and J by 5 bases, with 8 bases left in between. CDR3 loop: CASSLGGRTEAFF. DNA of the CDR3: TGTGCCAGCAGCTTAGGGGGGAGGACTGAAGCTTTCTTT.

The chain recombines TRBV7-9 with TRBJ2-2, with D tentatively TRBD2 (6 bases). V was cut by 8 bases and J by 0 bases, with 16 bases left in between. Germline V gene sequence: CDR1 SEHNR, CDR2 FQNEAQ (reference sequence). This CDR3 contains 16 residues. For the CDR3, the DNA is TGTGCCAGCTTCCCCATGGAGGGCGCGAACACCGGGGAGCTGTTTTTT. It yields the protein CASFPMEGANTGELFF.

The chain carries TRBV11-2 and TRBJ1-5; D is perhaps TRBD1 (5 bases). Germline loops: CDR1 SGHAT, CDR2 FQNNGV. This CDR3 has 14 amino acids. Trimming removed 5 bases from V and 0 bases from J, with 8 bases in between. The CDR3 DNA is TGTGCCAGCAGCGCACAGGCTAGCAATCAGCCCCAGCATTTT. This sequence encodes CASSAQASNQPQHF.

The CDR3 DNA is TGTGCCTGGAGCTCCTTCAGGGTCCCCCCCTACGAGCAGTACTTC. As protein: CAWSSFRVPPYEQYF. The chain carries TRBV30 and TRBJ2-7; a weak D match, TRBD1 (5 bases). The V gene's germline CDR1 is GTSNPN and CDR2 SVGIG (reference sequence). V was clipped by 3 bases and J by 2 bases, with 17 bases between them. The CDR3 has 15 amino acids.

The V and J genes are TRBV29-1 and TRBJ2-2; 10 bases match TRBD1. The ends lost 6 bases at V and 3 bases at J; junction bases unmatched: 13. Per the germline V gene, CDR1 is SQVTM and CDR2 is ANQGSEA. CDR3 size: 17 residues. CDR3 nucleotides: TGCAGCGTGTCAAGATTCGTCGGGACAGGGGACACCGGGGAGCTGTTTTTT. Translated, it gives CSVSRFVGTGDTGELFF.

J is TRBJ1-2 and V is TRBV27, with D possibly being TRBD1 (5 bases). Germline V gives CDR1 MNHEY, CDR2 SMNVEV (reference sequence). The CDR3 runs 13 residues. V dropped 5 bases and J dropped 10 bases, with 17 bases sitting between them. CDR3 sequence reads: CASSPTLQAYYTF. In DNA form, the CDR3 reads TGTGCCAGCAGTCCCACCCTACAGGCTTACTACACCTTC.